The clone carrying this TCR beta chain was seen repeatedly, ten times or more. Its matching antigen is unknown. The sample is drawn from a study of regulatory T cells in long-lasting Graves disease. Study summary: Freshly diagnosed Graves' patients had used antithyroid drugs for under 3 months.

Time point meaning: newly diagnosed GD, antithyroid drugs for less than 3 months. Generation of the TCR library employed RNA extracted from PBMCs. Trimming removed 7 bases at V and 3 bases at J, with 6 bases between. The CDR3 has 11 residues. In germline, CDR1 is SNHLY, CDR2 FYNNEI. HTBI primers from iRepertoire and Arm-PCR of CDR3 regions yielded the TCR beta libraries. TCRdb called the multiplex PCR reads again in MiXCR, with one record for every CDR3 protein. The sample holds about 450,000 distinct CDR3 sequences, around 15% seen once. Findings of the study overall: Newly diagnosed Graves' patients had higher TCR diversity than persistent ones. Persistent disease was characterized by preferential usage of TRBV28, TRBJ1-2 and TRBJ2-5. Those with persistent disease had in common more public clonotypes (2,741) than new patients (more than 900).

These same data were also listed under a study on T cells in Graves' hyperthyroidism and ophthalmopathy.

V and J are TRBV2 and TRBJ2-5; D not certain. The sequence was obtained from a woman aged 50 to 60 with Graves disease. Sequenced material: peripheral blood mononuclear cells (PBMCs), taken at new diagnosis, from a patient treated with antithyroid drugs. The CDR3 coding sequence is TGTGCCAGCAAGCTAGAAGAGACCCAGTACTTC. Its protein product is CASKLEETQYF.